The 11 T cell receptor beta chains in this list originate from one sample, sequenced in a study of blood T cell repertoires in COVID-19. Only in-frame clones appear in the TCRdb table, and some are missing; sequencing was by immunoSEQ multiplex PCR. The sample includes 180,000 or so clones, about 89% of them seen just once. Sequencing was performed on peripheral blood. These receptors all stem from a man between 65 and 85 years old with acute or convalescent COVID-19.

V usage is TRBV6-6 and J usage is TRBJ2-6, with D possibly being TRBD2 (6 bases). Germline V gene lookup returns CDR1 MNHNY and CDR2 SVGAGI (reference sequence). The V end was cut by 6 bases, the J end by 2 bases, with 11 bases between. This CDR3 has 15 amino acids. CDR3 residues: CASRNLAPGANVLTF. DNA for the CDR3: TGTGCCAGCAGAAATCTAGCGCCTGGGGCCAACGTCCTGACTTTC.

The chain links TRBV7-9 to TRBJ2-1; D gene uncertain. The V gene's germline CDR1 is SEHNR and CDR2 FQNEAQ (reference sequence). The CDR3 contains 13 residues. V was trimmed by 1 base and J by 9 bases, leaving 10 bases between them. Here the CDR3 DNA reads TGTGCCAGCAGCTTAGGTTCGGTCGGTGAGCAGTTCTTC. As protein: CASSLGSVGEQFF.

The V call is TRBV7-9, the J call TRBJ2-7; 10 bases line up with TRBD2. CDR1 is SEHNR, CDR2 FQNEAQ, per germline (reference sequence). The CDR3 runs to 16 residues. The V segment lost 1 base and the J segment 7 bases; nucleotides outside the gene matches: 10. The CDR3 DNA is TGTGCCAGCAGCTTAGTGGAGAAGCGGGGGGGAAAGGAGCAGTACTTC. It translates to CASSLVEKRGGKEQYF.

The chain links TRBV28 to TRBJ1-6; the match to TRBD1 covers 10 bases. Trimming took 7 bases from V and 8 from J; bases not matched to a gene: 8. CDR3 length equals 15 residues. The germline V gene has CDR1 MDHEN and CDR2 SYDVKM. For the CDR3, the DNA is TGTGCCAGCAATAAGGACAGGGGGTCCTATTCACCCCTCCACTTT. It codes for CASNKDRGSYSPLHF. The whole variable domain, filled in from reference TRBV28 and TRBJ1-6, reads DVKVTQSSRYLVKRTGEKVFLECVQDMDHENMFWYRQDPGLGLRLIYFSYDVKMKEKGDIPEGYSVSREKKERFSLILESASTNQTSMYLCASNKDRGSYSPLHFGNGTRLTVT.

The chain joins TRBV6-2 or TRBV6-3 to TRBJ1-3; D gene unclear. V was shortened by 0 bases and J by 0 bases, with 12 bases between the two germline ends. Germline assignment: CDR1 MNHEY and CDR2 SVGEGT. CDR3 length: 17 residues. CDR3 sequence reads: CASSYSTHSISGNTIYF. The CDR3, as DNA: TGTGCCAGCAGTTACTCGACTCATTCAATCTCTGGAAACACCATATATTTT.

The chain is built from TRBV6-5 and TRBJ1-5, with TRBD1 matching 7 bases. The junction had 10 bases not matched to a gene; V was cut back by 6 bases and J by 5 bases. Germline CDR1 reads MNHEY; CDR2 reads SVGAGI. The CDR3 has 15 amino acids. The CDR3 protein is CASSLNRGGDQPQHF. As DNA, the CDR3 is TGTGCCAGCAGCCTAAACAGGGGAGGTGATCAGCCCCAGCATTTT.

In its sample, this clone was seen a few times. The chain combines TRBV24-1 with TRBJ2-3; possible D gene TRBD1, 6 bases. The ends were cut back, 3 bases at V and 2 bases at J, with 11 bases in the middle. This CDR3 contains 15 residues. Germline CDR1 is KGHDR and CDR2 is SFDVKD. The DNA of the CDR3 is TGTGCCACCAGTGATGGGCAGGGGAACACAGATACGCAGTATTTT. Protein product: CATSDGQGNTDTQYF.

V usage is TRBV6-4 and J usage is TRBJ2-3; possibly TRBD2 for D (6 bases). Germline-derived CDR1 and CDR2 are MRHNA and SNTAGT. This CDR3 spans 16 amino acids. V was shortened by 0 bases and J by 2 bases, with 12 bases between the two germline ends. The CDR3 region is CASSDSGGSTTDTQYF. CDR3 sequence (DNA): TGTGCCAGCAGTGACTCGGGAGGTTCTACCACAGATACGCAGTATTTT.

This clone was detected once. The chain carries TRBV10-3 and TRBJ1-1, with 8 bases identical to TRBD1. The length of the CDR3 is 13 residues. V was clipped by 11 bases and J by 4 bases; unmatched bases: 9. Germline CDR1 reads ENHRY; CDR2 reads SYGVKD. The CDR3 coding sequence is TGTGCCCCTCGGACAGGGAGTCGCACTGAAGCTTTCTTT. It is translated as CAPRTGSRTEAFF.

V and J are TRBV13 and TRBJ2-5; D gene ambiguous. This CDR3 is 16 amino acids long. Germline values: CDR1 PRHDT, CDR2 FYEKMQ (reference sequence). V was shortened by 5 bases and J by 5 bases, with 21 bases between the two germline ends. Here the CDR3 DNA reads TGTGCCAGCAGCCCCTCCTCCGTGTGGCTAGAGGAGACCCAGTACTTC. This gives the protein CASSPSSVWLEETQYF.

The V call is TRBV7-6, the J call TRBJ2-1; D may be TRBD1 (5 bases). Trimming removed 4 bases from V and 9 bases from J, with 19 bases in between. The germline V gene encodes CDR1 SGHVS and CDR2 FNYEAQ. The CDR3 is 15 residues long. The CDR3 is CASSSIRETIGEQFF. The CDR3, as DNA: TGTGCCAGCAGCTCGATCAGGGAAACTATCGGTGAGCAGTTCTTC.